Given below is one T cell receptor beta chain in context. This clone appeared once. No cognate antigen has been identified for it. Qualities for individual bases were not recorded, and no much larger clone is one base off. The germline V gene (reference sequence) sets CDR1 to PRHDT and CDR2 to FYEKMQ. The CDR3 has 13 amino acids, counting the end cysteine and phenylalanine. Just CDR3 DNA is preserved here, 39 bases in frame from base 1. V is cut back by 6 bases and J by 5 bases, with 5 bases in the junction unmatched. The protocol used for the library was the immunoSEQ multiplex PCR assay. Held by TCRdb, this immuneACCESS table contains in-frame sequences only and omits some clones. Under half of the omission traces to an unresolved V gene where checked; the cause of the rest is unknown. In this sample the table shows roughly 62,000 clones, around nine tenths of which occur a single time. The top ten clonotypes cover 4% to 5% of the sample.

These data are taken from a study of technical replicates of blood from several donors (dated by TCRdb to the late 2010s). This receptor was obtained from a human donor in good health. Some clones in this sample may be carry-over from other donors' samples. Sequencing was done on a sample of PBMCs. The chain is made from TRBV13 and TRBJ1-1; TRBD1 aligns with 8 central bases. The nucleotide sequence reads as follows: TGTGCCAGCAGTCGGGACAGGAGGACTGAAGCTTTCTTT. This is translated as CASSRDRRTEAFF.